The clone carrying this TCR beta chain qualifies as medium-sized (0.01 to 0.1%). This entry comes from a study of T cell repertoires in aging, cancer and after chemotherapy. Multiplex touch-down PCR with TRB-A/B primers amplified rearranged V-D-J TRB sequences. TCRdb re-called the multiplex PCR reads through MiXCR, storing one row per CDR3 protein. The sample includes about 17,000 distinct CDR3 sequences, roughly half of them seen just once. The ends were cut back, 8 bases at V and 1 base at J, with 7 bases in the middle. In germline, CDR1 is LNHDA, CDR2 SQIVND (reference sequence). The CDR3 sequence is 12 residues long. Peripheral blood genomic DNA, not sorted cells or RNA, was the template.

Sequencing was done on a sample of blood. V usage is TRBV19 and J usage is TRBJ2-3; D is possibly TRBD1 or TRBD2 (5 bases each). The sequence was collected from a human donor in good health. The CDR3 sequence: CASGDRTDTQYF. CDR3 in DNA: TGTGCCAGTGGGGACCGCACAGATACGCAGTATTTT.